This TCR beta chain was captured in a study of control samples from healthy donors and cancer patients. Assay used: immunoSEQ multiplex PCR; TCRdb lists only in-frame clones, some missing. The sample contains over 75,000 clones, about nine tenths of which appear only once. Trimming left V 0 bases short and J 1 base short, with 13 bases between. This CDR3 has 17 residues. CDR1 is LGHDT and CDR2 is YNNKEL in the germline V gene (reference sequence). The chain links TRBV3-1 (or the pseudogene TRBV3-2) to TRBJ2-1; tentative D call: TRBD2 (5 bases). The receptor was derived from a man younger than 40 in good health. Sample: blood. Written as DNA, the CDR3 is TGTGCCAGCAGCCAAGAGGGTCTAGCACGGTCCTACAATGAGCAGTTCTTC. Protein: CASSQEGLARSYNEQFF.